This entry features one TCR beta chain sequence. This sample stems from a study of blood T cell repertoires in COVID-19. As handled by the study authors: Reference gene primer amplification gave nucleated cell count estimates. Repertoires were generated with immunoSEQ multiplex PCR, while TCRdb's copy carries only in-frame clones and drops some. V and J calls plus clone size are reproduced from that table; the DNA served to infer D and trimming. There are about 89,000 clones in the sample; roughly 96% occur only once, and roughly 4.7% lies in the top ten. The CDR3 extends over 14 amino acids. Germline V gives CDR1 SGHRS, CDR2 YFSETQ. The V and J ends lost 5 bases and 7 bases, in that order; junction bases with no gene match: 10.

Source material: peripheral blood. The source of this sequence is a human donor with active COVID-19. The donor label of this sample is uncertain. V gene TRBV5-1 combines with J gene TRBJ2-7; TRBD1 aligns across 9 bases. CDR3 coding DNA: TGCGCCAGCAGTGAAGGACAGGGGCCTGGGGAGCAGTACTTC. As protein: CASSEGQGPGEQYF.